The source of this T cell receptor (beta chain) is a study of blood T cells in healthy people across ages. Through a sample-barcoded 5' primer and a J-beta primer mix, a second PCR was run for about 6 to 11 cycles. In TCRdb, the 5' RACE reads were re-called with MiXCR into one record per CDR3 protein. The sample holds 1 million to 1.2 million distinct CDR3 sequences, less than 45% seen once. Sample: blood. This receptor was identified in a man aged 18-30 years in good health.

CDR3 in DNA: TGTGCCAGCAGTTACTCGGGGGGACAGATGAACACTGAAGCTTTCTTT. It encodes CASSYSGGQMNTEAFF. The gene calls are TRBV6-5 and TRBJ1-1; 7 bases agree with TRBD1. The CDR3 has 16 amino acids. Per the germline V gene, CDR1 is MNHEY and CDR2 is SVGAGI. With 0 bases clipped from V and 0 bases from J, the junction kept 4 bases outside the gene matches.